These 2 T cell receptor beta chains were all obtained from the same sample, sequenced in a study of a mutant IDH1 vaccine in newly diagnosed glioma. Time point indicated: week 5, during vaccination. The content of each vaccine dose was 300 ug of mutant IDH1 20-mer peptide, and topical imiquimod accompanied it. Their antigens remain unidentified. Using immunoSEQ multiplex PCR, the repertoire was profiled, and TCRdb retains in-frame clones only, with some absent. Among around 50,000 clones, 90% were seen once, and the ten largest hold about 5%. The source material was PBMCs, sampled from a glioma patient whose treatment included an IDH1 peptide vaccine. The origin of the receptors is a woman between 35 and 50 years old with glioma.

The V and J genes are TRBV6-5 and TRBJ2-5; D may be TRBD1 or TRBD2 (5 bases each). The V and J ends lost 5 bases and 1 base respectively, with 11 bases between them. Looked up from germline, CDR1 is MNHEY and CDR2 is SVGAGI. The CDR3 spans 14 residues. The CDR3: CASSNQGPQETQYF. The CDR3 nucleotides read TGTGCCAGCAGTAACCAGGGACCCCAAGAGACCCAGTACTTC.

This rearrangement joins TRBV5-4 to TRBJ2-3, with a possible D match to TRBD1 (8 bases). The CDR3 is made up of 17 amino acids. Germline V gene lookup returns CDR1 SGHNT and CDR2 YYREEE (reference sequence). The ends were cut back, 3 bases at V and 3 bases at J, with 20 bases in the middle. In DNA form, the CDR3 reads TGTGCCAGCAGCTGGAAACAGGGGGGGTATAGGACAGATACGCAGTATTTT. This translates into CASSWKQGGYRTDTQYF.